The 19 T cell receptor beta chains reported below all come from one sample, sequenced in a study of immune cell composition in non-small cell lung cancer. Normal lung was taken at the farthest possible site, at least 3 cm from tumour. Assay: immunoSEQ multiplex PCR; the TCRdb copy retains only in-frame clones and omits some. Among 2,000 to 2,500 clones listed, roughly 70% were seen once. Sequencing was performed on non-adjacent lung tissue. These receptors were collected from a human donor with non-small cell lung cancer.

This clone has only one observation. CDR3 sequence reads: CSVEGGAQLPVADTQYF. The CDR3 DNA follows: TGCAGCGTTGAAGGTGGAGCACAATTACCGGTTGCAGATACGCAGTATTTT. V and J are TRBV29-1 and TRBJ2-3; no reliable D call. The V and J ends lost 1 base and 4 bases respectively, with 21 bases between them. The CDR3 covers 17 residues. CDR1 is SQVTM, CDR2 ANQGSEA, per germline.

V gene TRBV5-5 combines with J gene TRBJ1-5; possible D gene TRBD1, 5 bases. CDR1 and CDR2 from the germline V gene are SGHKS and YYEKEE (reference sequence). V lost 0 bases and J lost 5, with 12 bases in between. There are 15 residues in the CDR3. The CDR3 loop is CASSLGGEGYQPQHF. For the CDR3, the DNA is TGTGCCAGCAGCTTGGGGGGGGAGGGCTATCAGCCCCAGCATTTT.

The rearrangement uses TRBV2 and TRBJ1-1; D not certain. The germline CDR1 and CDR2 sequences are SNHLY and FYNNEI. The CDR3 is made up of 13 amino acids. Trimming took 5 bases from V and 5 from J, leaving 12 bases between them. CDR3 in DNA: TGTGCCAGCAGTAGCGGGCGGGGAACTGAAGCTTTCTTT. This encodes CASSSGRGTEAFF.

This clone appeared a single time. The chain links TRBV30 to TRBJ2-7; D may be TRBD1 (6 bases). Trimming left V 0 bases short and J 4 bases short, with 7 bases between. The CDR3 extends over 12 amino acids. Germline CDR1 reads GTSNPN; CDR2 reads SVGIG (reference sequence). CDR3 loop: CAWSVQGYEQYF. The CDR3 region has the DNA TGTGCCTGGAGTGTACAGGGATACGAGCAGTACTTC. Supplemented by reference TRBV30 and TRBJ2-7, the full variable domain reads SQTIHQWPATLVQPVGSPLSLECTVEGTSNPNLYWYRQAAGRGLQLLFYSVGIGQISSEVPQNLSASRPQDRQFILSSKKLLLSDSGFYLCAWSVQGYEQYFGPGTRLTVT.

The chain joins TRBV4-2 to TRBJ2-3, with a possible D match to TRBD1 (6 bases). V was trimmed by 4 bases and J by 8 bases, leaving 16 bases between them. Per germline, CDR1 LGHNA and CDR2 YNFKEQ. This CDR3 comprises 14 residues. The CDR3 protein is CASSPSRGYGTQYF. The DNA of the CDR3 is TGTGCCAGCAGCCCATCGAGGGGGTATGGTACGCAGTATTTT.

The rearrangement uses TRBV7-2 and TRBJ2-7; 7 positions match TRBD2. V lost 4 bases and J lost 6; bases outside the gene matches: 15. Germline loops: CDR1 SGHTA, CDR2 FQGNSA. The CDR3 sequence is 16 residues long. CDR3 bases: TGTGCCAGCAGCTCGCCCCCCGGGACTATCGAACTCGAGCAGTACTTC. This sequence encodes CASSSPPGTIELEQYF.

This clone was seen once. J is TRBJ2-3 and V is TRBV7-2; the D gene is possibly TRBD2 (6 bases). The CDR3 has 16 amino acids. Germline loops: CDR1 SGHTA, CDR2 FQGNSA. The V end lost 1 base, the J end lost 1 base, and 12 bases lay between the germline ends. Here the CDR3 reads CASSLGSASGTDTQYF. The CDR3 DNA sequence: TGTGCCAGCAGCTTAGGTTCGGCTAGCGGCACAGATACGCAGTATTTT. The full variable domain, its missing parts supplied by reference TRBV7-2 and TRBJ2-3, is GAGVSQSPSNKVTEKGKDVELRCDPISGHTALYWYRQSLGQGLEFLIYFQGNSAPDKSGLPSDRFSAERTGGSVSTLTIQRTQQEDSAVYLCASSLGSASGTDTQYFGPGTRLTVL.

This rearrangement joins TRBV9 to TRBJ1-1; possibly TRBD1 for D (5 bases). V shed 3 bases and J shed 10 bases, with 16 bases lying between them. Germline loops: CDR1 SGDLS, CDR2 YYNGEE. The CDR3 runs to 13 residues. As DNA, the CDR3 is TGTGCCAGCAGCGACTTCCCGGGACTCCGAGCTTTCTTT. Translated: CASSDFPGLRAFF.

V usage is TRBV5-1 and J usage is TRBJ1-1, with D possibly matching TRBD1 (5 bases). The CDR3 runs to 18 residues. CDR1 is SGHRS and CDR2 is YFSETQ in the germline V gene. Trimming removed 4 bases at V and 2 bases at J, with 24 bases between. Here the CDR3 DNA reads TGCGCCAGCAGCCCCTCGTGGAGGGGAGGGGTTCGAAACACTGAAGCTTTCTTT. Protein sequence: CASSPSWRGGVRNTEAFF.

The V gene is TRBV2, the J gene TRBJ2-7; tentative D call: TRBD2 (6 bases). This CDR3 spans 12 amino acids. V was pared by 8 bases and J by 4 bases, with 12 bases between. The germline V gene encodes CDR1 SNHLY and CDR2 FYNNEI. Here the CDR3 DNA reads TGTGCCAGCGGGCGGGACGGGTACGAGCAGTACTTC. It translates to CASGRDGYEQYF.

This clone has more than one count but fewer than ten. The chain couples TRBV9 to TRBJ2-7; perhaps TRBD1 as D (6 bases). The germline V gene has CDR1 SGDLS and CDR2 YYNGEE. The CDR3 has 15 amino acids. V was clipped by 3 bases and J by 1 base, with 14 bases between them. CDR3 DNA: TGTGCCAGCAGCGCTGATGGACAGCCATCCTACGAGCAGTACTTC. This codes for CASSADGQPSYEQYF.

The chain combines TRBV28 with TRBJ2-3; 10 bases agree with TRBD1. J was trimmed by 3 bases and V by 5 bases; bases with no gene match: 8. Germline V gene lookup returns CDR1 MDHEN and CDR2 SYDVKM. CDR3 length: 16 residues. The CDR3 DNA reads TGTGCCAGCAGTACGACAGGGGGCAGTGTAACAGATACGCAGTATTTT. This codes for CASSTTGGSVTDTQYF.

V usage is TRBV14 and J usage is TRBJ2-1; 8 positions match TRBD2. The CDR3 contains 13 residues. Per germline, CDR1 SGHDN and CDR2 FVKESK. V shed 3 bases, J shed 13 bases, and the junction held 8 bases outside the gene matches. In nucleotides, the CDR3 is TGTGCCAGCAGCCAGGACATAGCGGGACCTCAGTTCTTC. Its protein product is CASSQDIAGPQFF. The full variable domain, completed using reference TRBV14 and TRBJ2-1, is EAGVTQFPSHSVIEKGQTVTLRCDPISGHDNLYWYRRVMGKEIKFLLHFVKESKQDESGMPNNRFLAERTGGTYSTLKVQPAELEDSGVYFCASSQDIAGPQFFGPGTRLTVL.

This clone has only one observation. V gene TRBV18 combines with J gene TRBJ1-4; D gene uncertain. Trimming cost V 4 bases and J 6 bases, with 12 bases left between them. The CDR3 has 14 residues. The germline V gene encodes CDR1 KGHSH and CDR2 LQKENI. CDR3: CASSREGLDEKLFF. The CDR3 DNA reads as TGTGCCAGCTCACGGGAGGGTTTGGATGAAAAACTGTTTTTT.

The chain carries TRBV7-2 and TRBJ2-1, with D uncertain. The CDR3 covers 14 residues. Germline V gene data show CDR1 as SGHTA and CDR2 as FQGNSA. V gave up 0 bases and J gave up 4 bases, with 7 bases separating them. CDR3 bases: TGTGCCAGCAGCTTAGCGTATATTTACAATGAGCAGTTCTTC. Amino acids: CASSLAYIYNEQFF. The full variable domain, its missing parts supplied by reference TRBV7-2 and TRBJ2-1, is GAGVSQSPSNKVTEKGKDVELRCDPISGHTALYWYRQSLGQGLEFLIYFQGNSAPDKSGLPSDRFSAERTGGSVSTLTIQRTQQEDSAVYLCASSLAYIYNEQFFGPGTRLTVL.

The CDR3 is CASSQQPAGTGGQGTQYF. In nucleotides, the CDR3 is TGCGCCAGCAGCCAACAGCCCGCCGGGACAGGGGGCCAAGGTACGCAGTATTTT. The chain links TRBV4-3 to TRBJ2-3; 12 bases are a match to TRBD1. V trimming: 2 bases; J trimming: 8 bases; junction bases outside the gene matches: 14. CDR1 and CDR2 (germline): LGHNA, YSLEER. The CDR3 has 18 residues.

The chain is built from TRBV10-3 and TRBJ2-2, with TRBD2 identical over 7 bases. CDR3 size: 17 residues. The V gene's germline CDR1 is ENHRY and CDR2 SYGVKD. V lost 5 bases to trimming and J lost 3 bases; unmatched junction nucleotides: 12. The CDR3: CAISSGMAGVHTGELFF. In DNA, the CDR3 is TGTGCCATCAGTAGTGGGATGGCGGGAGTTCACACCGGGGAGCTGTTTTTT.

This sequence joins TRBV18 and TRBJ2-5; 14 nucleotides line up with TRBD2. Germline-derived CDR1 and CDR2 are KGHSH and LQKENI. CDR3 length equals 17 residues. J lost 2 bases, V lost 6 bases, and 8 bases had no gene match. CDR3: CASSTRTSGRHQETQYF. The CDR3 nucleotides read TGTGCCAGCTCGACACGGACTAGCGGGAGGCATCAAGAGACCCAGTACTTC.

This clone was observed a handful of times. The J gene is TRBJ1-1, the V gene TRBV5-4, with unresolved D. The V end was cut by 0 bases, the J end by 4 bases, with 10 bases between. The CDR3 covers 14 residues. Germline V gives CDR1 SGHNT, CDR2 YYREEE (reference sequence). The CDR3, as DNA: TGTGCCAGCAGCTTGGACAGTTCAAGCACTGAAGCTTTCTTT. It yields the protein CASSLDSSSTEAFF.